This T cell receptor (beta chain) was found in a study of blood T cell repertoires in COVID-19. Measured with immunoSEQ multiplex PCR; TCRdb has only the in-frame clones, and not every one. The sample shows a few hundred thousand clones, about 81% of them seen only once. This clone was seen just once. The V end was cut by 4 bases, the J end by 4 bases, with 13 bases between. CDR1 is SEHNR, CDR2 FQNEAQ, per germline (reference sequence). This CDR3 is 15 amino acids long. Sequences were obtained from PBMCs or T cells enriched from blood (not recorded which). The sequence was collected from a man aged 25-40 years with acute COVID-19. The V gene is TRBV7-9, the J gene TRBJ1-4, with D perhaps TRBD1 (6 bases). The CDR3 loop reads CASSSLRGGNEKLFF. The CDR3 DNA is TGTGCCAGCAGCTCCCTTAGGGGGGGTAATGAAAAACTGTTTTTT.